A single sample is the source of the 3 T cell receptor beta chains below, sequenced in a study of blood T cell repertoires in COVID-19. Clones were read by immunoSEQ multiplex PCR, and TCRdb kept only the in-frame ones, dropping some. The sample lists over 200,000 clones, 65% to 85% occurring once. The sample comprised peripheral blood. The receptors here all came from a man in his forties or fifties with acute or convalescent COVID-19.

This clone has a single count. The rearrangement joins TRBV11-3 to TRBJ2-7; 9 bases agree with TRBD2. V lost 7 bases, J lost 8 bases, and 21 bases stayed unmatched. The CDR3 totals 17 residues. Germline lookup yields CDR1 SGHNT and CDR2 YENEEA. CDR3 coding DNA: TGTGCCAGCAACCACCGTGAGCTAGCGGGACCACTTACGAAGCAGTACTTC. It encodes CASNHRELAGPLTKQYF. The full variable domain, its missing parts supplied by reference TRBV11-3 and TRBJ2-7, is EAGVVQSPRYKIIEKKQPVAFWCNPISGHNTLYWYLQNLGQGPELLIRYENEEAVDDSQLPKDRFSAERLKGVDSTLKIQPAELGDSAVYLCASNHRELAGPLTKQYFGPGTRLTVT.

The CDR3 loop reads CASSNLAPNTGELFF. The CDR3 DNA is TGCGCCAGCAGCAACCTAGCGCCGAACACCGGGGAGCTGTTTTTT. The rearrangement links TRBV4-3 to TRBJ2-2; possibly TRBD2 for D (6 bases). Trimming took 5 bases from V and 0 from J, leaving 10 bases between them. This CDR3 contains 15 residues. Germline lookup yields CDR1 LGHNA and CDR2 YSLEER.

The chain links TRBV12-3 or TRBV12-4 to TRBJ2-3, with TRBD2 identical over 14 bases. The CDR3 covers 13 residues. V dropped 8 bases and J dropped 7; count of bases not matched to a gene: 2. CDR3 nucleotide sequence: TGTGCCAGCGGGACTAGCGGGAGTCATACGCAGTATTTT. It yields the protein CASGTSGSHTQYF.